This T cell receptor (beta chain) emerged from a study of cytomegalovirus exposure and HLA in healthy donors. Study-wide results and limits: What was likely a sequencing artifact was a cluster of highly shared sequence variants. It was reported that the classifier diagnosed cytomegalovirus status with high specificity and sensitivity in both the original and validation cohorts. The study reported that TCR beta sequences accurately predicted HLA-A and HLA-B alleles in most subjects.

V was pared by 3 bases and J by 1 base, with 6 bases of the junction left unmatched. CDR3 length equals 18 residues. Germline V gene lookup returns CDR1 LGHNA and CDR2 YSLEER. 60 Vbeta and 13 Jbeta primers were used in PCR. Libraries were prepared by immunoSEQ multiplex PCR; TCRdb keeps only in-frame clonotypes and omits some of them. The table records approximately 86,000 clones, around three quarters of them present only once. This clone has more than one count but fewer than ten. What it recognizes is unknown. Sequencing input: PBMCs. This chain uses TRBV4-3 with TRBJ2-3; 14 bases are shared with TRBD2. This clonotype was sampled from a middle-aged man in good health and CMV-seronegative. The chain's CDR3 is CASSQRLAGGPGTDTQYF. DNA for the CDR3: TGCGCCAGCAGCCAGCGACTAGCGGGGGGGCCTGGCACAGATACGCAGTATTTT.